This section outlines one T cell receptor beta chain sequence together with its context. There are a few counts of this clonotype. Its antigen remains unidentified. No quality values exist for individual bases; no much larger clone is one base distant. Set within a cohort of healthcare workers in London, UK, this nested case-control study involved weekly PCR testing of nasopharyngeal swabs along with blood sampling. Healthcare workers were recruited between 23 and 31 March 2020, during the week of the UK lockdown, and were followed weekly for up to roughly 15 weeks. The library was prepared using 5' RACE. The listed sequencing device is NextSeq 500. To correct for sequencing error and PCR bias, the TCR library protocol tagged individual cDNA molecules with unique molecular identifiers. Both TCR alpha and beta chains were sequenced, and tight co-correlation was observed between alpha and beta sequence abundances in each sample. From the authors' description of their analysis: Decombinator V4 was used to annotate the V gene, J gene and CDR3 of the TCR sequences. TCRs were defined as expanded if a significant change between any two time points was detected under a Poisson model with p below 0.0001. TCR abundances were normalised to the total number of TCRs sequenced in each sample and reported as counts per million. MAIT TCRs were defined by TRAV1-2 paired with TRAJ12, TRAJ20 or TRAJ33, and iNKT TCRs by TRAV10 paired with TRAJ18. VDJdb, accessed 1 November 2021, was searched for CMV, EBV and SARS-CoV-2 annotated TCRs, with TCRs annotated for multiple antigens excluded. The public reads were reanalyzed by TCRdb: fastp trimming at Q25, MiXCR alignment, in-frame beta chains only. A single entry per CDR3 protein holds the most common genes and DNA from its merged rows. Clone size and V and J calls follow TCRdb, not the original study. This sample has about 63,000 distinct CDR3 sequences in its table, and 10% to 15% of those were observed once. The ten top clones hold around 4.6% of the sample.

This record belongs to a study of early T cells in non-severe SARS-CoV-2 infection (dated by TCRdb to about 2021). At the level of the whole study: Because TCR sequencing relied on bulk RNA taken from unsorted whole blood, pairing of alpha and beta chains was not possible. Overall study outcomes, separate from this receptor: VDJdb matching was skewed toward anti-spike CD8 responses, so virus-specific expansions were likely underestimated and private and CD4 specificities were missed.

Trimming removed 2 bases from V and 5 bases from J, leaving 10 bases between the germline ends. The germline V gene (reference sequence) provides CDR1 MNHEY and CDR2 SMNVEV. The CDR3 numbers 14 residues from cysteine through phenylalanine. Only the CDR3 region is kept as DNA, spanning 42 bases read in frame from base 1. Sequenced material: whole blood. The source is an adult who was a healthcare worker with PCR-confirmed SARS-CoV-2 infection or an uninfected control (not recorded which). The chain uses TRBV27 and TRBJ1-5, with the identity of the D gene unclear. The CDR3 protein sequence reads: CASSLLTTDQPQHF. The nucleotide sequence is TGTGCCAGCAGTTTACTGACAACCGATCAGCCCCAGCATTTT.